These 10 T cell receptor beta chains originate from one sample sequenced in a study of T cells in Graves' hyperthyroidism and ophthalmopathy. RNA transcripts provided the source from which TCR beta CDR3 regions were amplified. HTBI primers were the set used in a first-round RT-PCR of the TCR CDR3. TCRdb passed the multiplex PCR reads through MiXCR, listing each CDR3 protein once. Among fewer than 750,000 distinct CDR3 sequences, around 42% were seen once, and the ten largest hold roughly 8.2%. Sequencing was done on a sample of peripheral blood or thyroid tissue (not recorded which). The receptors shown here come from a woman aged 18-29 years with Graves' hyperthyroidism.

This clonotype showed up just once. A read error is possible here, since a much larger clone lies one base away. V and J are TRBV5-1 and TRBJ1-2, with D unresolved. The germline V gene has CDR1 SGHRS and CDR2 YFSETQ. Trimming stripped 0 bases from V and 0 bases from J, with 18 bases between. This CDR3 spans 18 amino acids. The CDR3 is CASSLDDIPGGPNYGYTF. The CDR3 coding sequence is TGCGCCAGCAGCTTGGACGACATCCCGGGTGGGCCTAACTATGGCTACACCTTC.

J is TRBJ1-1 and V is TRBV5-4; tentatively, D is TRBD1 (5 bases). The V gene lost 3 bases and the J gene lost 1 base, with 22 bases spanning the gap. Germline V CDR1 and CDR2: SGHNT, YYREEE (reference sequence). The CDR3 consists of 18 residues. CDR3 DNA sequence: TGTGCCAGCAGCTCGGCGAAACAGGTATCATTTGGGAACACTGAAGCTTTCTTT. Its translation is CASSSAKQVSFGNTEAFF.

This clonotype has just one count. The rearrangement joins TRBV29-1 to TRBJ2-2, with D maybe TRBD2 (5 bases). Trimming took 3 bases from V and 2 from J, leaving 10 bases between them. CDR3 length: 14 amino acids. From germline, CDR1 is SQVTM and CDR2 ANQGSEA. The CDR3 sequence: CSVDLAGNTGELFF. CDR3 sequence (DNA): TGCAGCGTTGATCTTGCGGGCAACACCGGGGAGCTGTTTTTT.

In its sample, this clonotype was seen once. The J gene is TRBJ2-7, the V gene TRBV12-3 or TRBV12-4; tentatively, D is TRBD1 (6 bases). CDR3 length: 14 amino acids. Trimming took off 3 bases at V and 2 bases at J, with 11 bases between the two ends. The CDR3 nucleotides read TGTGCCAGCAGTTTCCCAGGGGCCCCCTACGAGCAGTACTTC. It yields the protein CASSFPGAPYEQYF.

This clonotype was detected once. This chain connects TRBV7-6 to TRBJ1-2; 7 positions match TRBD1. Per the germline V gene, CDR1 is SGHVS and CDR2 is FNYEAQ. This CDR3 has 15 residues. The J segment lost 7 bases and the V segment lost 5 bases, leaving 13 bases of the junction unmatched. The CDR3 DNA follows: TGTGCCAGCAGCCTAGTCGGGACAGATCATGGTGGCTACACCTTC. Its translation: CASSLVGTDHGGYTF.

This clonotype came up many times. The chain has TRBV4-1 and TRBJ1-5; 7 nucleotides agree with TRBD1. The V and J ends lost 8 bases and 0 bases, in that order; junction bases with no gene match: 7. This CDR3 region has 15 residues. Germline V gene data show CDR1 as MGHRA and CDR2 as YSYEKL. In nucleotides, the CDR3 is TGCGCCAGCGACGACAGGGTCTCTAGCAATCAGCCCCAGCATTTT. Residues: CASDDRVSSNQPQHF.

This clonotype was counted at least ten times. This sequence joins TRBV7-2 and TRBJ1-5; TRBD1 is a possible D gene (6 bases). The CDR3 is made up of 15 amino acids. CDR1 and CDR2 (germline): SGHTA, FQGNSA. V dropped 2 bases and J dropped 5 bases, with 13 bases sitting between them. CDR3 residues: CASSLYSGEDQPQHF. For the CDR3, the DNA is TGTGCCAGCAGCTTATATTCAGGGGAGGATCAGCCCCAGCATTTT.

This clonotype appeared many times. The chain has TRBV5-8 and TRBJ1-5; D is uncertain. Per the germline V gene, CDR1 is SGHTS and CDR2 is YDEGEE. CDR3 length: 14 residues. Trimming stripped 4 bases from V and 1 base from J, with 9 bases between. The CDR3 reads CASSRFGSNQPQHF. The DNA of the CDR3 is TGTGCCAGCAGCCGGTTTGGCAGCAATCAGCCCCAGCATTTT.

This clonotype was detected ten times or more. This chain uses TRBV9 with TRBJ2-7; D is uncertain. The germline V and J ends were trimmed by 0 bases and 5 bases, with 12 bases remaining between them. The CDR3 totals 14 residues. CDR1 is SGDLS and CDR2 is YYNGEE in the germline V gene. CDR3 protein: CASSVVCRTHEQYF. The CDR3 nucleotides read TGTGCCAGCAGCGTAGTATGCCGAACCCACGAGCAGTACTTC.

This clonotype showed up many times. CDR3 in DNA: TGTGCCAGCAGCGTAGGCGGGCTGAACACTGAAGCTTTCTTT. Protein: CASSVGGLNTEAFF. The J gene is TRBJ1-1, the V gene TRBV7-9; no clear D gene. Germline CDR1 SEHNR, CDR2 FQNEAQ (reference sequence). This CDR3 has 14 amino acids. The V and J ends lost 5 bases and 0 bases respectively, with 10 bases between them.